The 25 T cell receptor beta chains below come from one sample, sequenced in a study of T-cell memory formation after mild COVID-19. TCRdb processed the 5' RACE reads anew with MiXCR; each CDR3 protein has one entry. The sample includes 55,000 to 65,000 distinct CDR3 sequences, 9% to 9.5% of them seen just once. Material for sequencing was PBMCs or a T cell subset sorted from them (not recorded which). These receptors came from a man in his late teens or twenties who had mild COVID-19 (a few samples of this study predate the infection). Cell type and time point are not known.

This clonotype came up many times. The rearrangement links TRBV4-1 to TRBJ1-5; TRBD1 aligns across 7 bases. V was clipped by 5 bases and J by 5 bases; unmatched bases: 12. The germline CDR1 and CDR2 sequences are MGHRA and YSYEKL. The CDR3 consists of 16 residues. For the CDR3, the DNA is TGCGCCAGCAGCTTACGACAGGGCAGGGGGTATCAGCCCCAGCATTTT. Translated: CASSLRQGRGYQPQHF.

This clonotype was observed a few times. The rearrangement links TRBV10-3 to TRBJ2-5; tentatively, D is TRBD2 (6 bases). The CDR3 spans 12 residues. Germline V gene lookup returns CDR1 ENHRY and CDR2 SYGVKD. V was cut by 10 bases and J by 6 bases, with 15 bases left in between. In DNA, the CDR3 is TGTGCCACAGGCGGGACCGGGAAGACCCAGTACTTC. It is translated as CATGGTGKTQYF.

This rearrangement joins TRBV6-5 to TRBJ1-1, with D tentatively TRBD1 (5 bases). This CDR3 comprises 15 residues. Per the germline V gene, CDR1 is MNHEY and CDR2 is SVGAGI. V was clipped by 0 bases and J by 3 bases, with 11 bases between them. The DNA of the CDR3 is TGTGCCAGCAGTTACTCCGGGGGAGGCGACACTGAAGCTTTCTTT. Its translation is CASSYSGGGDTEAFF.

This clonotype turned up a few times. V and J are TRBV5-4 and TRBJ1-2; D gene uncertain. The CDR3 is 13 residues long. In germline, CDR1 is SGHNT, CDR2 YYREEE (reference sequence). V shed 2 bases and J shed 5 bases, with 10 bases lying between them. The CDR3 reads CASSFPGEYGYTF. Here the CDR3 DNA reads TGTGCCAGCAGCTTCCCGGGAGAATATGGCTACACCTTC.

This clonotype was counted at least ten times. The chain employs TRBV5-1 and TRBJ2-3; D may be TRBD1 or TRBD2 (5 bases each). Trimming removed 2 bases at V and 4 bases at J, with 23 bases between. This CDR3 comprises 18 residues. Germline CDR1 is SGHRS and CDR2 is YFSETQ. The chain's CDR3 is CASSFRFQGTPVADTQYF. For the CDR3, the DNA is TGCGCCAGCAGCTTTCGGTTTCAAGGGACCCCCGTGGCAGATACGCAGTATTTT.

The V gene is TRBV5-1, the J gene TRBJ2-5, with 9 bases aligning to TRBD1. Per germline, CDR1 SGHRS and CDR2 YFSETQ. Trimming at V came to 4 bases and at J to 4 bases, leaving 8 bases not matched to a gene. This CDR3 has 15 amino acids. The CDR3 region is CASSTGTGPGETQYF. The CDR3 coding sequence is TGCGCCAGCAGCACGGGGACAGGGCCCGGAGAGACCCAGTACTTC. The variable domain in full, completed from reference TRBV5-1 and TRBJ2-5, reads KAGVTQTPRYLIKTRGQQVTLSCSPISGHRSVSWYQQTPGQGLQFLFEYFSETQRNKGNFPGRFSGRQFSNSRSEMNVSTLELGDSALYLCASSTGTGPGETQYFGPGTRLLVL.

This clonotype was counted ten times or more. The rearrangement uses TRBV7-2 and TRBJ2-1, with D uncertain. Germline V gene lookup returns CDR1 SGHTA and CDR2 FQGNSA. This CDR3 has 13 amino acids. With 5 bases removed from V and 9 bases from J, the gap between germline ends came to 14 bases. CDR3 sequence: CASSTDGYFEQFF. For the CDR3, the DNA is TGTGCCAGCAGCACCGACGGGTACTTTGAGCAGTTCTTC.

The V gene is TRBV7-2, the J gene TRBJ2-5; 10 bases align to TRBD2. Germline loops: CDR1 SGHTA, CDR2 FQGNSA. This CDR3 is built from 16 residues. J gave up 5 bases and V 2 bases, and 8 bases lay outside the gene matches. CDR3 protein: CASSLRASGGVETQYF. CDR3 bases: TGTGCCAGCAGCTTACGGGCTAGCGGGGGCGTGGAGACCCAGTACTTC. The complete variable domain, with remaining parts taken from reference TRBV7-2 and TRBJ2-5, reads GAGVSQSPSNKVTEKGKDVELRCDPISGHTALYWYRQSLGQGLEFLIYFQGNSAPDKSGLPSDRFSAERTGGSVSTLTIQRTQQEDSAVYLCASSLRASGGVETQYFGPGTRLLVL.

The V gene is TRBV10-3, the J gene TRBJ2-3; D gene ambiguous. Per germline, CDR1 ENHRY and CDR2 SYGVKD. The V end lost 10 bases, the J end lost 3 bases, and 11 bases lay between the germline ends. The CDR3 runs 12 residues. The CDR3 DNA reads as TGTGCCACCCGGTCCTCAACAGATACGCAGTATTTT. Translated: CATRSSTDTQYF.

The V call is TRBV3-1, the J call TRBJ1-6; D is undetermined. Germline values: CDR1 LGHDT, CDR2 YNNKEL (reference sequence). The V gene lost 4 bases and the J gene lost 6 bases, with 13 bases spanning the gap. CDR3 size: 15 residues. The DNA of the CDR3 is TGTGCCAGCAGCCGTAGTGAAGCTAGTAATTCACCCCTCCACTTT. Amino acid sequence: CASSRSEASNSPLHF.

CDR3 nucleotide sequence: TGCGCCAGCAGCTTGTGGTCTATGACAGTCAACTATGGCTACACCTTC. Amino acids: CASSLWSMTVNYGYTF. V gene TRBV5-1 combines with J gene TRBJ1-2; the D gene is possibly TRBD1 (5 bases). This CDR3 spans 16 amino acids. V dropped 1 base and J dropped 2 bases, with 15 bases sitting between them. CDR1 is SGHRS and CDR2 is YFSETQ in the germline V gene.

This clonotype was seen a handful of times. J is TRBJ2-1 and V is TRBV20-1, with 9 bases lining up with TRBD2. Germline-derived CDR1 and CDR2 are DFQATT and SNEGSKA (reference sequence). The CDR3 runs to 13 residues. After removal of 4 bases from V and 4 bases from J, the junction contained 2 bases not matched to a gene. DNA of the CDR3: TGCAGTGCTAAAGCGGGGGGTTACAATGAGCAGTTCTTC. Encoded protein: CSAKAGGYNEQFF.

The sample holds a few counts of this clonotype. J is TRBJ1-5 and V is TRBV4-1; a weak D match, TRBD1 (5 bases). V dropped 1 base and J dropped 4 bases, with 11 bases sitting between them. The CDR3 totals 15 residues. Germline V gene data show CDR1 as MGHRA and CDR2 as YSYEKL. The DNA for the CDR3 is TGCGCCAGCAGCCAAGGTGGGGCAGGAAATCAGCCCCAGCATTTT. Amino acid sequence: CASSQGGAGNQPQHF.

The V gene is TRBV6-5, the J gene TRBJ2-7; 7 nucleotides agree with TRBD2. The germline CDR1 and CDR2 sequences are MNHEY and SVGAGI. J gave up 4 bases and V 0 bases, and 0 bases lay outside the gene matches. The CDR3 sequence is 13 residues long. The CDR3 nucleotides are TGTGCCAGCAGTTACTCGCGGGGGTACGAGCAGTACGTC. Translating it yields CASSYSRGYEQYV.

The gene calls are TRBV9 and TRBJ1-4, with 8 bases aligning to TRBD1. The CDR3 contains 15 residues. V was pared by 4 bases and J by 6 bases, with 8 bases of the junction left unmatched. Germline CDR1 is SGDLS and CDR2 is YYNGEE. The CDR3 loop is CASSTETGEYEKLFF. The CDR3 coding sequence is TGTGCCAGCAGCACCGAGACAGGGGAATATGAAAAACTGTTTTTT.

At least ten counts were recorded for this clonotype. This chain joins TRBV12-3 or TRBV12-4 and TRBJ1-1; the D gene is possibly TRBD1 (6 bases). V was pared by 6 bases and J by 3 bases, with 14 bases between. The CDR3 is 14 residues long. CDR3 region: CASRRQVLDTEAFF. For the CDR3, the DNA is TGTGCCAGCAGAAGACAGGTTCTCGACACTGAAGCTTTCTTT.

The V call is TRBV30, the J call TRBJ1-3; D unresolved. Germline-derived CDR1 and CDR2 are GTSNPN and SVGIG (reference sequence). The CDR3 spans 13 residues. V was shortened by 0 bases and J by 4 bases, with 7 bases between the two germline ends. CDR3 region: CAWSVHSGNTIYF. The CDR3 nucleotides read TGTGCCTGGAGTGTACACTCGGGAAACACCATATATTTT.

The table lists this clonotype with a count of one. V gene TRBV3-1 combines with J gene TRBJ1-2; 9 nucleotides line up with TRBD1. This CDR3 comprises 14 residues. V lost 6 bases, J lost 8 bases, and 10 bases stayed unmatched. The germline V gene encodes CDR1 LGHDT and CDR2 YNNKEL (reference sequence). CDR3 bases: TGTGCCAGCAGTCTTGAACAGGGGGCGAGAGGCTACACCTTC. The encoded protein is CASSLEQGARGYTF.

This chain links TRBV7-8 with TRBJ1-1; D not resolved. Germline V gene lookup returns CDR1 SGHVS and CDR2 FQNEAQ. The V gene lost 2 bases and the J gene lost 1 base, with 8 bases spanning the gap. The length of the CDR3 is 14 residues. The CDR3 DNA follows: TGTGCCAGCAGCTTAATATTAGGGAACACTGAAGCTTTCTTT. This codes for CASSLILGNTEAFF.

This clonotype was detected only a few times. V usage is TRBV29-1 and J usage is TRBJ2-1, with 10 bases matching TRBD2. CDR1 and CDR2 from the germline V gene are SQVTM and ANQGSEA. This CDR3 is 16 amino acids long. The V and J ends lost 7 bases and 1 base, in that order; junction bases with no gene match: 10. CDR3 sequence: CSDSSGSGGSYNEQFF. The CDR3 coding sequence is TGCAGCGACAGCTCCGGTAGCGGGGGGTCCTACAATGAGCAGTTCTTC.

This clonotype appeared a few times. The chain carries TRBV24-1 and TRBJ2-1; 11 bases align to TRBD2. The CDR3 covers 17 residues. In germline, CDR1 is KGHDR, CDR2 SFDVKD. The ends lost 4 bases at V and 3 bases at J; junction bases unmatched: 7. In DNA form, the CDR3 reads TGTGCCACCAGTGACCGAGGACTAGCGGGCGTCTACAATGAGCAGTTCTTC. It specifies CATSDRGLAGVYNEQFF.

The rearrangement joins TRBV7-2 to TRBJ1-6; no reliable D call. In germline, CDR1 is SGHTA, CDR2 FQGNSA. V shed 2 bases and J shed 0 bases, with 8 bases lying between them. The CDR3 spans 16 residues. CDR3 in amino acids: CASSLRQSSYNSPLHF. CDR3 nucleotides: TGTGCCAGCAGCTTACGGCAGAGCTCCTATAATTCACCCCTCCACTTT.

This clonotype has at least ten counts. The chain carries TRBV6-5 and TRBJ2-7; possibly TRBD1 or TRBD2 for D (5 bases each). Trimming removed 10 bases at V and 5 bases at J, with 21 bases between. The CDR3 loop spans 14 amino acids. The germline gives CDR1 MNHEY, CDR2 SVGAGI. CDR3 residues: CANNDPDGTHEQYV. CDR3 in DNA: TGTGCCAATAACGACCCGGACGGGACCCACGAGCAGTACGTC.

This clonotype appeared a few times. The CDR3 DNA reads as TGCGCCAGCAGCCAAGAAGCAGGGAGAAAACTGTTTTTT. Encoded protein: CASSQEAGRKLFF. The chain recombines TRBV4-3 with TRBJ1-4; perhaps TRBD1 as D (5 bases). Germline V gene sequence: CDR1 LGHNA, CDR2 YSLEER. The CDR3 has 13 amino acids. The V gene lost 0 bases and the J gene lost 10 bases, with 9 bases spanning the gap.

This clonotype was observed a few times. The CDR3 sequence is CASRGGANTEAFF. The CDR3, as DNA: TGCGCCAGCAGAGGGGGTGCGAACACTGAAGCTTTCTTT. J is TRBJ1-1 and V is TRBV5-1; possibly TRBD1 for D (6 bases). This CDR3 spans 13 amino acids. Trimming shortened V by 5 bases and J by 1 base, and 9 bases separated the two germline ends. CDR1 and CDR2 from the germline V gene are SGHRS and YFSETQ. The whole variable domain, remainder taken from reference TRBV5-1 and TRBJ1-1, is KAGVTQTPRYLIKTRGQQVTLSCSPISGHRSVSWYQQTPGQGLQFLFEYFSETQRNKGNFPGRFSGRQFSNSRSEMNVSTLELGDSALYLCASRGGANTEAFFGQGTRLTVV.